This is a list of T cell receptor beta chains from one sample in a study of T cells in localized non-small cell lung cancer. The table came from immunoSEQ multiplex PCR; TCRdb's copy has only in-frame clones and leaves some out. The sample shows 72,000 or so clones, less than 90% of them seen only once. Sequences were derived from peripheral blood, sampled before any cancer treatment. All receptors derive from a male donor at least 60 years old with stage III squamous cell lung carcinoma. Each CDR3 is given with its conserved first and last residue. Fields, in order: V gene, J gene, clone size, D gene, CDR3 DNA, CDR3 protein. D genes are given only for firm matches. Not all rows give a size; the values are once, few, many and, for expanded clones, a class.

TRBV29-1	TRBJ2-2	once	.	TGCAGCGCAGCAGACACCGGGGAGCTGTTTTTT	CSAADTGELFF
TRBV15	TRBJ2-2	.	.	TGTGCCACCAGCAGAGATCTAGTCACCGGGGAGCTGTTTTTT	CATSRDLVTGELFF
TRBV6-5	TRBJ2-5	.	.	TGTGCCAGCAGTAGGACAGTACAAGAGACCCAGTACTTC	CASSRTVQETQYF
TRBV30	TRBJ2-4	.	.	TGTGCCTGGAGTCCCCTAACCAGGAACATTCAGTACTTC	CAWSPLTRNIQYF
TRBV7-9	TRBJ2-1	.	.	TGTGCCAGCAGCTTAGATTTCTCTCACAATGAGCAGTTCTTC	CASSLDFSHNEQFF
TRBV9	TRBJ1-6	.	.	TGTGCCAGCAGCTTCAGGGAATATTCACCCCTCCACTTT	CASSFREYSPLHF
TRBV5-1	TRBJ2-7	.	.	TGCGCCAGCAGCGTGGGTTTGACTTACGAGCAGTACTTC	CASSVGLTYEQYF
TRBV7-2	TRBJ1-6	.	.	TGTGCCAGCGGGTCGAACTCCTATAATTCACCCCTCCACTTT	CASGSNSYNSPLHF
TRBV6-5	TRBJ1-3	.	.	TGTGCCAGCAGCCTTACCGGGAGTGAAGGAAACACCATATATTTT	CASSLTGSEGNTIYF
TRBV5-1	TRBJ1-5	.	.	TGCGCCAGCAGTGAGGGGGAACTAAGGATTCAGCCCCAGCATTTT	CASSEGELRIQPQHF
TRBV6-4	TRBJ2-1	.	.	TGTGCCAGCAGGCCATCCAGGGGCTCCTACAATGAGCAGTTCTTC	CASRPSRGSYNEQFF
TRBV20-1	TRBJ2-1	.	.	TGCAGTGCTAAAGACAATGAGCAGTTCTTC	CSAKDNEQFF
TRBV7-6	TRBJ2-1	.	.	TGTGCCAGCAGCCCGCAAGGGGGTAGGAATGAGCAGTTCTTC	CASSPQGGRNEQFF
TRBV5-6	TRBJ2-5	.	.	TGTGCCAGCAGCTTGACAGGGACCCAAGAGACCCAGTACTTC	CASSLTGTQETQYF
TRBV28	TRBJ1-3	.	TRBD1	TGTGCCAGCAGGGGGACAGGCTCCTCTGGAAACACCATATATTTT	CASRGTGSSGNTIYF
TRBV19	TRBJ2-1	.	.	TGTGCCAGTAGTGCGGGGTCTTCCTACAATGAGCAGTTCTTC	CASSAGSSYNEQFF
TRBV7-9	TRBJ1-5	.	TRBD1	TGTGCCAGCAGCTCCTGGACAGGGACTAGCAATCAGCCCCAGCATTTT	CASSSWTGTSNQPQHF
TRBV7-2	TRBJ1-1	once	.	TGTGCCAGCAGCCGAGAGAGGAACACTGAAGCTTTCTTT	CASSRERNTEAFF
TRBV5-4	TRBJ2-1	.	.	TGTGCCAGCAGCTTGGCGGGGCTCTACAATGAGCAGTTCTTC	CASSLAGLYNEQFF
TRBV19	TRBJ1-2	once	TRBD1	TGTGCCAGTAAGGTTACAGGGGGCGTCGGTGGCTACACCTTC	CASKVTGGVGGYTF
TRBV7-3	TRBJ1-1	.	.	TGTGCCAGCAGCTTACAGCCCGCAGGGGCCGTAACTGAAGCTTTCTTT	CASSLQPAGAVTEAFF
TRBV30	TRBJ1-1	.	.	TGTGCCTGGAAAGGGCGCGGCAGGGGTACTGAAGCTTTCTTT	CAWKGRGRGTEAFF
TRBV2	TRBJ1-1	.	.	TGTGCCAGCAAGAAACAGGCGACGAACACTGAAGCTTTCTTT	CASKKQATNTEAFF
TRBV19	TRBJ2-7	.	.	TGTGCCAGTAGTAGGGCGGGCCGCTACGAGCAGTACTTC	CASSRAGRYEQYF
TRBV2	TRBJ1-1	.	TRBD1	TGTGCCGGAGTTCCGGGACAGGGGAACACTGAAGCTTTCTTT	CAGVPGQGNTEAFF
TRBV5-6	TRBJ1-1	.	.	TGTGCCAGCAGCCGGGTGAACACTGAAGCTTTCTTT	CASSRVNTEAFF
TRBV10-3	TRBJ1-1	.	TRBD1	TGTGCCATCAGTTCGGACAGGGCGGACACTGAAGCTTTCTTT	CAISSDRADTEAFF
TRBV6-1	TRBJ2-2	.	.	TGTGCCAGCAGTGAGACCTCCACCGGGGAGCTGTTTTTT	CASSETSTGELFF
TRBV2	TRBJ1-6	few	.	TGTGCCAGCAGTCCACAGGGCTGGAATTCACCCCTCCACTTT	CASSPQGWNSPLHF
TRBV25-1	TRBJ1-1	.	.	TGTGCCAGCAGTGGGCCTTGGGGCACTGAAGCTTTCTTT	CASSGPWGTEAFF
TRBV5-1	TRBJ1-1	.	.	TGCGCCAGCAGGGGCTTGATGAACACTGAAGCTTTCTTT	CASRGLMNTEAFF
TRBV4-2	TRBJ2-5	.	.	TGTGCCAGCAGCCTTACCTCAGGGGAGACCCAGTACTTC	CASSLTSGETQYF
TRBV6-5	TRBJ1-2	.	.	TGTGCCAGCAGTTACGGAGGGCCGGGCTATGGCTACACCTTC	CASSYGGPGYGYTF
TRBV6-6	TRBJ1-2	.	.	TGTGCCAGCAGTTACTCGATGGTAGGGGCTGGTGGCTACACCTTC	CASSYSMVGAGGYTF